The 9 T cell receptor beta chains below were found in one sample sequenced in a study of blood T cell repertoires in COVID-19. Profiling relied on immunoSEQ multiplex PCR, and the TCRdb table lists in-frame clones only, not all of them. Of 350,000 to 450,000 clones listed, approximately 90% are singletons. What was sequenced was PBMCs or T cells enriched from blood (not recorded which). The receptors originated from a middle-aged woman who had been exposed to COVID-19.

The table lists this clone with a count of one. CDR3 amino acids: CASSPAEGGNQPQHF. CDR3 DNA sequence: TGTGCCAGCAGTCCTGCGGAGGGTGGGAATCAGCCCCAGCATTTT. This chain joins TRBV5-5 and TRBJ1-5, with no clear D. The CDR3 has 15 amino acids. The V end was cut by 5 bases, the J end by 4 bases, with 16 bases between. Germline loops: CDR1 SGHKS, CDR2 YYEKEE (reference sequence).

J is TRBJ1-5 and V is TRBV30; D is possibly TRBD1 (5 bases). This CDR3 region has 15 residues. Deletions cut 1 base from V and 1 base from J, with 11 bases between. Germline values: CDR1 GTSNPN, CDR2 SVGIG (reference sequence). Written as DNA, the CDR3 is TGTGCCTGGAGTGCATCCCAGGGCAGCAATCAGCCCCAGCATTTT. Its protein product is CAWSASQGSNQPQHF.

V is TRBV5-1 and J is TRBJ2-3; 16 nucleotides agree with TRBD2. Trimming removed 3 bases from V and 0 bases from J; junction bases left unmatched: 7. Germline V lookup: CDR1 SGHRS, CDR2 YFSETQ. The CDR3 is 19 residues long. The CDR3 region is CASSSGLAGGSSSTDTQYF. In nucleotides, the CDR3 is TGCGCCAGCAGCTCGGGACTAGCGGGGGGGTCTTCTAGCACAGATACGCAGTATTTT.

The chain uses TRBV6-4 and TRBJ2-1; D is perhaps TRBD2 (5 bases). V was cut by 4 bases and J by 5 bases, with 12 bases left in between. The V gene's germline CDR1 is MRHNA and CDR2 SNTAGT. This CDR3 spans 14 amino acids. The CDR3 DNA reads TGTGCCAGCAGTGCCCCTTTAGCGAACAATGAGCAGTTCTTC. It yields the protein CASSAPLANNEQFF.

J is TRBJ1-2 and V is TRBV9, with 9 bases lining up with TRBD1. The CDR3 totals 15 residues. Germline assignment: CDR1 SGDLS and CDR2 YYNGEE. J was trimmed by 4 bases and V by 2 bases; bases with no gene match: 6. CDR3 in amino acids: CASSVGTGQFYGYTF. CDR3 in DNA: TGTGCCAGCAGCGTCGGGACAGGGCAATTCTATGGCTACACCTTC. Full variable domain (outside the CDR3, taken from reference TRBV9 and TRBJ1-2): DSGVTQTPKHLITATGQRVTLRCSPRSGDLSVYWYQQSLDQGLQFLIQYYNGEERAKGNILERFSAQQFPDLHSELNLSSLELGDSALYFCASSVGTGQFYGYTFGSGTRLTVV.

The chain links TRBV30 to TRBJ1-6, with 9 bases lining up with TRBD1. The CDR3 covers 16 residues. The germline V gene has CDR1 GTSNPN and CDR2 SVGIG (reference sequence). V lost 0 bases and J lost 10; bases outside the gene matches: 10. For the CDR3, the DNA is TGTGCCTGGAGTGTTTCCCGGACAGGGGTCAACTCACCCCTCCACTTT. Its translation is CAWSVSRTGVNSPLHF.

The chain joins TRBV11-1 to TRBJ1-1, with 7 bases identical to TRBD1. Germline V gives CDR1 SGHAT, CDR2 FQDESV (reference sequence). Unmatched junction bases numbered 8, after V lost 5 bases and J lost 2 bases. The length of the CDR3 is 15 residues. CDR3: CASSPGQVLNTEAFF. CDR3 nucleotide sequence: TGTGCCAGCAGCCCAGGACAGGTTTTAAACACTGAAGCTTTCTTT.

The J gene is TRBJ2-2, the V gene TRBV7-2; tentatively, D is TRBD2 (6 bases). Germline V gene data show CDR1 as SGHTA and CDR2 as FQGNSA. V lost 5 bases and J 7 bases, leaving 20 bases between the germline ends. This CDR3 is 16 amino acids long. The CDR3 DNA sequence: TGTGCCAGCAGCCCAACCGGGACTTGGTCTGTCGGGGAGCTGTTTTTT. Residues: CASSPTGTWSVGELFF.

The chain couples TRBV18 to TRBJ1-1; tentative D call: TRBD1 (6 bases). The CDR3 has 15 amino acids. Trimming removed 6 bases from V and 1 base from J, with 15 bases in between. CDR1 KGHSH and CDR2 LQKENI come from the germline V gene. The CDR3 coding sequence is TGTGCCAGCTCCCCGATCGGGGGGCAGAACACTGAAGCTTTCTTT. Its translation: CASSPIGGQNTEAFF.